This TCR beta chain originates from a study of cytomegalovirus exposure and HLA in healthy donors (dated by TCRdb to 2017 to 2019). Notes on the research overall: In an earlier analysis of fewer than 750 of the donors, 250 to 300 Gb of sequence data and just under 120 million unique TCR beta sequences from about 179 million T cells were reported. Among about 370 genotyped donors of the cohort, an average of roughly 230,000 unique TCR beta nucleotide sequences was sequenced per donor, of which approximately 18% were non-productive. Donor age, sex, ethnicity and CMV serostatus were collected together with the repertoire data. The study combined high-throughput TCR immunosequencing, statistical association of individual TCRs with disease status, and machine learning to predict cytomegalovirus infection status. Class I and class II HLA loci were covered by the typing at four-digit resolution. Among the roughly 410 genotyped donors, more than 70% belonged to the genetic ancestry cluster associated with self-reported Caucasian donors. In addition to the first cohort of approximately 650 subjects, a separate validation cohort of 120 different subjects was used. A later analysis re-analyzed previously published TCR beta repertoires from hundreds of donors and added high-resolution HLA genotyping to study TCR occurrence patterns. Genome-wide SNP genotypes for about 65% of the 666 donors were used in a later genetic analysis, which treated that subset as a discovery cohort. To decide whether each TCR beta V gene segment behaved as functional or pseudogenic, an earlier analysis of several hundred of the donors relied on high-throughput TCR beta sequencing. An early release covering roughly 640 HLA-typed donors comprised approximately 300 gigabases of sequencing data and around 80 million unique TCR sequences. All discovery cohort repertoires had been generated on a single sequencing platform. Rather than drawing on any new phenotypic data, the later analysis identified candidate immune exposures from TCR beta sequences and the way those sequences occurred across donors. The study aimed to test whether cataloging public T cell receptors could reveal signatures of past pathogen exposure. Because of strong linkage in the cohort, roughly five DR-DQ haplotypes were treated as single units for association and clustering. Using immunosequencing, the study profiled T cell repertoires from fewer than 700 subjects and related those repertoires to cytomegalovirus serostatus. Typing coverage differed by locus: A, B, C, DRB1 and DQB1 were typed in roughly 620-630 donors, DQA1 in approximately 520, DPA1 in nearly 610, and DPB1 in approximately 450.

The research as a whole found: At a false discovery rate of 0.05, a later analysis linked 16,951 TCR beta sequences to specific HLA alleles. The study gave a list of about 150 TCR beta chains associated with cytomegalovirus. The authors suggested that the approach could potentially be extended to other disease states and immunological phenotypes. According to a later genetic analysis, donors in an Asian-associated ancestry cluster had fewer N-insertions in productive TCRs than the approximately 690-donor mean. In an earlier analysis of fewer than 700 of the donors, most TCR beta V segments appeared in productive rearrangements about 90% or about 30% of the time, broadly matching IMGT annotations. Several of the top co-occurrence clusters appeared to be linked to parvovirus B19, influenza, CMV and Epstein-Barr virus, according to a later analysis. While some public TCRs were present in many individuals, most TCR sequences turned up only very rarely across donors. Only TCR beta chains were sequenced in this cohort, and the absence of alpha or paired-chain data limited detectable features. In a later analysis, most CMV-associated TCR beta chains were found to appear HLA-restricted, with HLA associations seemingly driven largely by CMV exposure. The earlier analysis of 587 of the donors excluded roughly 17 rarely observed V segments, including chromosome 9 orphons, because counts were too low. In a later analysis, TCR association rates were found to vary across HLA loci, with the most associated TCRs seen for DRB1 alleles and the fewest for HLA-C alleles. Strong co-occurrence of HLA alleles, especially DR and DQ, made assigning TCR associations to individual alleles difficult. An association between a missense DCLRE1C variant and V-gene and J-gene trimming of TCR beta chains was found in a later genetic analysis and replicated in an independent cohort. A further reported finding was that TCR beta sequences accurately predicted the HLA-A and HLA-B alleles for most subjects in the first cohort. A cluster of highly shared sequence variants was judged likely to be a technical artifact of the sequencing pipeline. The classifier was reported to diagnose cytomegalovirus status with high specificity and sensitivity in both the original cohort and the validation cohort. In vitro tests confirmed that a few of the cytomegalovirus-associated TCR beta chains recognize cytomegalovirus antigens. Compared with equally common non-associated chains, HLA-associated TCR beta chains in a later analysis were more clonally expanded and had lower generation probabilities. Because some donors lacked HLA typing at each locus, the association tests relied only on the typed subset. Presence/absence analyses assumed roughly uniform sequencing depth across donors, an assumption that may not hold. Because the 87-base-pair reads could not distinguish some IMGT-functional V segments, including TRBV6-2 and TRBV6-3, those segments were excluded. The only immune exposure information available for the cohort was CMV serostatus. Linkage disequilibrium might explain the correlated functional status among segregating V segments, but an unknown experimental factor could not be ruled out.

Trimming at the junction amounts to 3 bases on V and 3 bases on J, and the germline ends lie 17 bases apart. From its cysteine to its phenylalanine, the CDR3 spans 16 amino acids. The entry retains the CDR3 DNA only, 48 bases that are in frame from base 1. CDR1 and CDR2 are read off the germline V gene as MDHEN and SYDVKM. The cohort comprised around 700 healthy bone marrow donors. At the time of sampling, all cohort members were nominally healthy, though unrecorded immune exposures were likely present. The donor was CMV seronegative and belonged to the group of 352 seronegative cohort members. Every donor gave a peripheral blood sample, and the peripheral blood mononuclear cells from that sample were used for TCR beta sequencing. The Qiagen DNeasy Blood Extraction Kit was used to extract genomic DNA from the blood cell samples. Comments on this clone: Its antigen is not yet known. There are no base qualities to consult, and no much larger clone falls within one base.

Library preparation was by the immunoSEQ multiplex PCR assay. The multiplex PCR relied on a mix of 60 forward primers for TCR Vbeta segments and 13 reverse primers for TCR Jbeta segments. The CDR3 region of rearranged TCR beta genes was amplified from genomic DNA with a multiplex PCR assay. The amplified TCR beta libraries were sequenced on the Illumina HiSeq System as 87-base-pair reads. On the authors' methods: A later analysis tallied roughly 76 million unique TCR beta chains across the 666 repertoires, and some 12 million of those chains were shared by two or more donors. To remove PCR and sequencing errors, raw reads were error-corrected and collapsed into unique sequences using a nearest-neighbor algorithm that merged closely related sequences. V, D and J gene segments were assigned by aligning CDR3 sequences to IMGT reference sequences. For a sequence to be retained, a match of at least six nucleotides to both a V gene segment and a J gene segment was required. Rearrangements were classified as productive when the CDR3 lacked stop codons and remained in frame with V and J, and all other rearrangements were classified as non-productive. Following IMGT convention, CDR3 was defined as the stretch from the second conserved V-encoded cysteine to the conserved J-encoded phenylalanine. In an earlier analysis of around 540 of the donors, sequences lacking an unambiguous match to a single V gene segment were excluded. In an earlier analysis of about 590 of the donors, a V segment was called functional when productive rearrangements were above 56.7%, and segregating when the standard deviation between donors exceeded 5%. A statistical classification framework was built to diagnose cytomegalovirus status from the catalog of TCR beta chain sequences. A later analysis assigned V and J genes by comparing TCR nucleotide sequences with IMGT/GENE-DB human TR gene sequences. In a later analysis, CDR3 sequences and most-parsimonious VDJ recombination scenarios were assigned using the TCRdist pipeline. In a later analysis, each TCR beta chain was defined by its CDR3 amino acid sequence together with its V-gene family, and reads without a unique V-gene family were excluded. In a later analysis, a few hundred highly shared, low-generation-probability nucleotide sequences were removed to address suspected cross-contamination and a sequencing artifact. For each public chain, a later analysis derived a clonal expansion index from normalized ranks of inferred template counts within each repertoire. A later analysis computed generation probabilities with a VDJ recombination model fitted to out-of-frame rearrangements, and checked the results against IGoR. A later analysis scored TCR-TCR, TCR-HLA and TCR-CMV co-occurrence with hypergeometric tests, applying a repertoire-size bias correction to TCR pairs. A later analysis estimated false discovery rates by permuting HLA or CMV assignments 20 times. In a later analysis, co-occurring TCRs were grouped using DBSCAN, and TCRdist sequence similarity was added for clustering within HLA-allele-positive subsets. Repertoires with fewer than 30,000 or more than 120,000 public chains, plus five repertoires with anomalous nucleotide sharing, were excluded from co-occurrence clustering. What TCRdb holds here is the immuneACCESS table cut down to in-frame rearrangements. Part of the clones is not present; checked against another copy, under half of the missing clones reflect an unresolved V gene, and the others are unexplained. D and trimming come from the DNA, and the V and J calls and clone size come from that table. The sample profile shows about 77,000 clones; 75% to 80% of them were found once. The ten largest clonotypes hold 4% to 5% of the sample.

This TCR derives from a man aged 35-49 years in good health and CMV-seronegative. The chain is assembled from TRBV28 and TRBJ1-1, with a tentative D gene TRBD1 over 5 matching bases. Sequenced sample: PBMCs. In nucleotides, the sequence is TGTGCCAGCAGTTTCAATCCAGAGACAGAATACACTGAAGCTTTCTTT. The encoded protein is CASSFNPETEYTEAFF.